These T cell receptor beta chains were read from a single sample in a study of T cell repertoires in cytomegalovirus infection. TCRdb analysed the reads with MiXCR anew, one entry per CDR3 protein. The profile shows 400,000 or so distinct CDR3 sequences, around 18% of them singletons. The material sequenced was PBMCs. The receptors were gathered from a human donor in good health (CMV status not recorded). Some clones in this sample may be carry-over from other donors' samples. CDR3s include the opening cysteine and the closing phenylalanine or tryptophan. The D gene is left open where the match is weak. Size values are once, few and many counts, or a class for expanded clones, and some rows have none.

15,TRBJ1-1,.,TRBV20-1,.,CSARDIQGLYTEAFF,TGCAGTGCTAGAGATATCCAGGGATTATACACTGAAGCTTTCTTT
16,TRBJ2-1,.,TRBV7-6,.,CASSETRTISYNEQFF,TGTGCCAGCAGTGAGACCCGGACTATTTCCTACAATGAGCAGTTCTTC
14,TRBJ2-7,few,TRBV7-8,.,CASSAPSGPYEQYF,TGTGCCAGCAGCGCCCCCTCGGGACCCTACGAGCAGTACTTC
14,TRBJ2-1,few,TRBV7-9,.,CASSSGAAKGEQFF,TGTGCCAGCAGCTCTGGGGCGGCCAAGGGTGAGCAGTTCTTC
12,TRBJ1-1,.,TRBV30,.,CAWKQLNTEAFF,TGTGCCTGGAAACAGCTGAACACTGAAGCTTTCTTT
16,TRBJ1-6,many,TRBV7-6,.,CASSLAGRADNSPLHF,TGTGCCAGCAGCTTAGCGGGCAGGGCGGATAATTCACCCCTCCACTTT
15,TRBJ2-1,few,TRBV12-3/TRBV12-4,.,CASSLGVVTNNEQFF,TGTGCCAGCAGTTTAGGGGTCGTAACAAACAATGAGCAGTTCTTC
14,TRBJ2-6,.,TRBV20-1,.,CSAPDGSGANVLTF,TGCAGTGCTCCGGACGGCTCTGGGGCCAACGTCCTGACTTTC
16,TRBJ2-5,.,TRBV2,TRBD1,CASRGPDRGQEETQYF,TGTGCCAGCAGGGGACCGGACAGGGGACAGGAAGAGACCCAGTACTTC
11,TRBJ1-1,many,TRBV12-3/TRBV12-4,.,CASSSSGEAFF,TGTGCCAGCAGCTCTTCGGGGGAAGCTTTCTTT